The 9 T cell receptor beta chains below all came from one sample that was sequenced in a study of blood T cell repertoires in COVID-19. The table came from immunoSEQ multiplex PCR; TCRdb's copy has only in-frame clones and leaves some out. The data show tens of thousands of clones, around 88% seen once. The sample comprised peripheral blood. The receptors come from a human donor in a cohort sampled during active COVID-19.

V gene TRBV6-5 combines with J gene TRBJ1-5; possibly TRBD1 for D (6 bases). The V gene lost 6 bases and the J gene lost 8 bases, with 17 bases spanning the gap. CDR3 length equals 14 residues. In germline, CDR1 is MNHEY, CDR2 SVGAGI. CDR3 sequence: CASSRSTGLKPQHF. Written as DNA, the CDR3 is TGTGCCAGCAGCCGTTCTACAGGGCTGAAGCCCCAGCATTTT.

The V call is TRBV7-2, the J call TRBJ2-7; perhaps TRBD1 as D (7 bases). Per germline, CDR1 SGHTA and CDR2 FQGNSA. There are 16 residues in the CDR3. Trimming shortened V by 4 bases and J by 1 base, and 17 bases separated the two germline ends. CDR3 amino acids: CASSSQGGGGSYEQYF. Here the CDR3 DNA reads TGTGCCAGCAGCTCCCAGGGGGGAGGCGGTTCCTACGAGCAGTACTTC.

This clone was seen a handful of times. V gene TRBV2 combines with J gene TRBJ2-1; possible D gene TRBD2, 7 bases. CDR3 length: 12 residues. V lost 6 bases and J lost 13, with 16 bases in between. Germline loops: CDR1 SNHLY, CDR2 FYNNEI. CDR3 DNA: TGTGCCAGCAGGGGGGCGGGAGAGGGTCAGTTCTTC. As protein: CASRGAGEGQFF.

The chain recombines TRBV7-3 with TRBJ2-3; TRBD2 agrees at 7 bases. Germline trimming cut 5 bases from V and 0 bases from J; bases unmatched to any gene: 8. The CDR3 runs to 16 residues. CDR1 is SGHTA, CDR2 FQGTGA, per germline. CDR3 nucleotides: TGTGCCAGCAGCCCCGGTACTAGCGCAAGCACAGATACGCAGTATTTT. Residues: CASSPGTSASTDTQYF.

The V call is TRBV7-2, the J call TRBJ2-3; 9 bases are a match to TRBD2. The germline V gene encodes CDR1 SGHTA and CDR2 FQGNSA. Losses at the gene ends were 7 bases for V and 5 bases for J; bases not matched to a gene: 7. The CDR3 runs to 14 residues. As DNA, the CDR3 is TGTGCCAGCAACTACTTAGCGGGGGTAGATACGCAGTATTTT. Residues: CASNYLAGVDTQYF.

V is TRBV6-5 and J is TRBJ2-1; TRBD1 is a possible D gene (6 bases). Germline V gene data show CDR1 as MNHEY and CDR2 as SVGAGI. The CDR3 has 13 amino acids. V lost 5 bases and J lost 9, with 14 bases in between. The CDR3 is CASSKGHRLEQFF. Written as DNA, the CDR3 is TGTGCCAGCAGTAAGGGACACCGCCTTGAGCAGTTCTTC.

The chain recombines TRBV4-1 with TRBJ2-7; TRBD2 aligns across 9 bases. Germline assignment: CDR1 MGHRA and CDR2 YSYEKL. This CDR3 spans 16 amino acids. J gave up 0 bases and V 2 bases, and 5 bases lay outside the gene matches. The CDR3 nucleotides read TGCGCCAGCAGCCAACTCCTAGCGGGGAGCTCCTACGAGCAGTACTTC. Amino acid sequence: CASSQLLAGSSYEQYF.

V usage is TRBV4-1 and J usage is TRBJ2-5; the match to TRBD2 covers 13 bases. Germline loops: CDR1 MGHRA, CDR2 YSYEKL. V shed 0 bases, J shed 4 bases, and the junction held 5 bases outside the gene matches. CDR3 size: 17 residues. CDR3 DNA sequence: TGCGCCAGCAGCCAAGAAACTAGCGGGGGGGCCCGAGAGACCCAGTACTTC. It specifies CASSQETSGGARETQYF.

A few counts support this clone. The gene calls are TRBV19 and TRBJ1-2, with D perhaps matching TRBD1 (6 bases). Germline V gene data show CDR1 as LNHDA and CDR2 as SQIVND (reference sequence). V was cut by 10 bases and J by 1 base, with 13 bases left in between. This CDR3 contains 13 residues. This chain's CDR3 is CATRQARNYGYTF. In DNA, the CDR3 is TGTGCCACCCGACAGGCGCGTAACTATGGCTACACCTTC.